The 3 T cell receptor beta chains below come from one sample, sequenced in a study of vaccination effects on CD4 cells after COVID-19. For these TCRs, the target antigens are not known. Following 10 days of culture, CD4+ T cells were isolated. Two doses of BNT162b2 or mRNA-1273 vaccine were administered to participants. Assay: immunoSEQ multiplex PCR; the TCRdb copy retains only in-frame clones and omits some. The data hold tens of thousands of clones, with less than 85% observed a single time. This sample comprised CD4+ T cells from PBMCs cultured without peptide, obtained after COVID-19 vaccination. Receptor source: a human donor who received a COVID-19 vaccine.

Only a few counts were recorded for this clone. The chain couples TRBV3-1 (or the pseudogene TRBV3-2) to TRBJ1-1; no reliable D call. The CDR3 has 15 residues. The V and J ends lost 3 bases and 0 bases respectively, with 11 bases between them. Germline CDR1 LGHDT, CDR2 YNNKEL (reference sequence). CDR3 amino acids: CASSHGYGVNTEAFF. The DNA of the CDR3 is TGTGCCAGCAGCCATGGATATGGAGTGAACACTGAAGCTTTCTTT.

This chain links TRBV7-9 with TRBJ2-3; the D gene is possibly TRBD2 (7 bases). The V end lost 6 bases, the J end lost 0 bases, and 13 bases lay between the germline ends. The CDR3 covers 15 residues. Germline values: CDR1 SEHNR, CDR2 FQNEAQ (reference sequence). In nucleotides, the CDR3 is TGTGCCAGCAGACCGGGGGGCCCCAGCACAGATACGCAGTATTTT. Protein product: CASRPGGPSTDTQYF.

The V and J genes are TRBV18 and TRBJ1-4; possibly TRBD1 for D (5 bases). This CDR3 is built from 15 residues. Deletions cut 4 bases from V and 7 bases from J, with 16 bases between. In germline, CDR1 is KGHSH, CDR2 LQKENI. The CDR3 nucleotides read TGTGCCAGCTCACGAGGCGGGGGATGGGTTGAAAAACTGTTTTTT. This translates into CASSRGGGWVEKLFF.